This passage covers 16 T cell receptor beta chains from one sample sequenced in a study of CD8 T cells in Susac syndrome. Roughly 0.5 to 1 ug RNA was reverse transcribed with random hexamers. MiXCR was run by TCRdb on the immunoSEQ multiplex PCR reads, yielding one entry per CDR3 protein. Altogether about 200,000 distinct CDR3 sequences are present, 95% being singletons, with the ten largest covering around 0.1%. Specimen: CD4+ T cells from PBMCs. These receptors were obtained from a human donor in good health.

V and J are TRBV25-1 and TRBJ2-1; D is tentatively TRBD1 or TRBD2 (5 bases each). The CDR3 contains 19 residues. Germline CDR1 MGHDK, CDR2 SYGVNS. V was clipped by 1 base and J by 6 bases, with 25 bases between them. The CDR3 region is CASSELFVRVGARGNEQFF. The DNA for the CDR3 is TGTGCCAGCAGTGAATTATTCGTGCGGGTCGGGGCGAGGGGCAATGAGCAGTTCTTC.

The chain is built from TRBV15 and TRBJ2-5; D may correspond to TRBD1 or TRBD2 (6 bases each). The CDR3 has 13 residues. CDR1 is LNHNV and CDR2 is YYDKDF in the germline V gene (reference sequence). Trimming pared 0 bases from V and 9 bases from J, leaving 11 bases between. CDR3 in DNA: TGTGCCACCAGCAGAGATGTGGAGGGGGCCCAGTACTTC. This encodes CATSRDVEGAQYF.

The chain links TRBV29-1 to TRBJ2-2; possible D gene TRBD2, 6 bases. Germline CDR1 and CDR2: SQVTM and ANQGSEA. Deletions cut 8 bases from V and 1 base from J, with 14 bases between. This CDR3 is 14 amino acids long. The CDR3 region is CSIRYGGNTGELFF. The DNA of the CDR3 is TGCAGCATTCGATACGGGGGGAACACCGGGGAGCTGTTTTTT.

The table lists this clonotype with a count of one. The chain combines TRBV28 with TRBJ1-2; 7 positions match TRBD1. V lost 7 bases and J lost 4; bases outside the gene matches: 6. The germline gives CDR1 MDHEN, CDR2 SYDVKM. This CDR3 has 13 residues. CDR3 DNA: TGTGCCAGCACCCTGGGACAGACCTATGGCTACACCTTC. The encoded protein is CASTLGQTYGYTF.

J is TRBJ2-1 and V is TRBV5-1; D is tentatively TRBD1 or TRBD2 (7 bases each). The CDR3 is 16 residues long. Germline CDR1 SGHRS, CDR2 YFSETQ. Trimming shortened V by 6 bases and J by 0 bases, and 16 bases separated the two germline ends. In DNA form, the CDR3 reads TGCGCCAGCACCCAGGGGGGGTCGAGCTCCTACAATGAGCAGTTCTTC. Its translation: CASTQGGSSSYNEQFF.

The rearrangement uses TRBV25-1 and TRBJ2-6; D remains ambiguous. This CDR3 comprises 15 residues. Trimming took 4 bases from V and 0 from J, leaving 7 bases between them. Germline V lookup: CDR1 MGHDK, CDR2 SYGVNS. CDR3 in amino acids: CASSAPGSGANVLTF. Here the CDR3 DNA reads TGTGCCAGCAGTGCCCCGGGCTCTGGGGCCAACGTCCTGACTTTC.

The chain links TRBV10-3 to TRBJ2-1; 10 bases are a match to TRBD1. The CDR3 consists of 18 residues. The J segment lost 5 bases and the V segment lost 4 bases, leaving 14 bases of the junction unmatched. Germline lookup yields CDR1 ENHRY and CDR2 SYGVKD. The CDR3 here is CAISGTGGTLSTNNEQFF. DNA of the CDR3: TGTGCCATCAGTGGGACAGGGGGAACTCTTTCTACGAACAATGAGCAGTTCTTC.

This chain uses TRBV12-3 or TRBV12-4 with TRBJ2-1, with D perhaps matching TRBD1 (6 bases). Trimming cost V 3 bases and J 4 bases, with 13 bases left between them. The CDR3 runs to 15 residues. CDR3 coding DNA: TGTGCCAGCAGTTTCAGCCCTCAGGGGTACAATGAGCAGTTCTTC. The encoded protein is CASSFSPQGYNEQFF.

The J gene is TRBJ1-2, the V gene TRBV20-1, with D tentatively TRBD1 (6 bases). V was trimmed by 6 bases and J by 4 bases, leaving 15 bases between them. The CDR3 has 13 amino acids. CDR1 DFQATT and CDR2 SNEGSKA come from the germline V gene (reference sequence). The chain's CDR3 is CSATPGVGYGYTF. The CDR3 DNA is TGCAGTGCAACCCCAGGGGTCGGCTATGGCTACACCTTC.

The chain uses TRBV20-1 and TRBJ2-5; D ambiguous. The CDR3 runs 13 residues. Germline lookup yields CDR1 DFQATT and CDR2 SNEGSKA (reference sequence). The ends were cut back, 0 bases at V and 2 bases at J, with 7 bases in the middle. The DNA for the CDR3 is TGCAGTGCTAGAGATAGCCAGCAAGAGACCCAGTACTTC. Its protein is CSARDSQQETQYF.

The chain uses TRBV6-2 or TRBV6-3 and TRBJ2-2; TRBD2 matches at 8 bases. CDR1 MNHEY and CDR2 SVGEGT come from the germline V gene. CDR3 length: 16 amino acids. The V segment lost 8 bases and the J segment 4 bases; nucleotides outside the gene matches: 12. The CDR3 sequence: CASEERRGASTGELFF. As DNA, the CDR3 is TGTGCCAGCGAGGAAAGGCGGGGGGCCAGCACCGGGGAGCTGTTTTTT.

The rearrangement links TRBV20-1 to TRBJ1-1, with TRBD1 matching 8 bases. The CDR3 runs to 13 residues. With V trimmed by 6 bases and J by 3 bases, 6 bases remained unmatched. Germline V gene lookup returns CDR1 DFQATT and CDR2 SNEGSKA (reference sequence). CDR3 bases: TGCAGTGCAATCGACAGGGGCGACACTGAAGCTTTCTTT. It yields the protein CSAIDRGDTEAFF.

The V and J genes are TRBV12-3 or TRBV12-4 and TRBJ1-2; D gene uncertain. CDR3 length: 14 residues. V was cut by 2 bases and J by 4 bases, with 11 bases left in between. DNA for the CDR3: TGTGCCAGCAGTTTAAGAGGGCTTGGCTATGGCTACACCTTC. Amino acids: CASSLRGLGYGYTF.

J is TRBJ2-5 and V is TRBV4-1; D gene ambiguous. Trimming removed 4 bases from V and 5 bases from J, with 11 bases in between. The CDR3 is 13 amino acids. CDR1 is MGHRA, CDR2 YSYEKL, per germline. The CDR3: CASSRLSGETQYF. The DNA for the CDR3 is TGCGCCAGCAGCCGCCTTTCTGGGGAGACCCAGTACTTC.

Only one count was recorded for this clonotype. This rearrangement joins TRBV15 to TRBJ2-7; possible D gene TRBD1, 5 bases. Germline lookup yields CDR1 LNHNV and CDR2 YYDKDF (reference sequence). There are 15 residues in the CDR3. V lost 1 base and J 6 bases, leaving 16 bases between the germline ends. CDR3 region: CATSRGGVRAREQYV. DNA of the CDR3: TGTGCCACCAGCAGAGGTGGTGTCAGGGCCCGCGAGCAGTACGTC.

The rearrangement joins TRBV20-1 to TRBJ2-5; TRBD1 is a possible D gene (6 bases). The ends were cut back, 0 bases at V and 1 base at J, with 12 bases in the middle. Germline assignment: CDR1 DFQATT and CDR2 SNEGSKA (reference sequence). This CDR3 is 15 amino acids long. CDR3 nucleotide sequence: TGCAGTGCTAGAGATTCAGGGGTTATCCAAGAGACCCAGTACTTC. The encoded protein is CSARDSGVIQETQYF.